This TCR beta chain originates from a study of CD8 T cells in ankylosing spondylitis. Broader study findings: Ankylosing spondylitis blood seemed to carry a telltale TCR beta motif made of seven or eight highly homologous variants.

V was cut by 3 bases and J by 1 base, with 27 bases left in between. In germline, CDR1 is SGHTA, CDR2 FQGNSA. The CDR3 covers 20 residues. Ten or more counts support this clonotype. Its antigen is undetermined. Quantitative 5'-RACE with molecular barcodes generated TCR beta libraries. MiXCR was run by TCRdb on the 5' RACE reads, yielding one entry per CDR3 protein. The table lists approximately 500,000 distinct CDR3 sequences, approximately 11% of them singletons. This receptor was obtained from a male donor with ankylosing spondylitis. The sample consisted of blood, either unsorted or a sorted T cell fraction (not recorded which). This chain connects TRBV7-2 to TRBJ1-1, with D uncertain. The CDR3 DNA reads TGTGCCAGCAGCTTTAGGAGAGTAAGATTACCGACACCTTCGAACACTGAAGCTTTCTTT. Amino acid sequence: CASSFRRVRLPTPSNTEAFF.